This TCR beta chain came from a study of blood T cells in healthy people across ages. Study-level findings and limits: Roughly linear age-related decline in beta diversity appeared, significant by age roughly 40. The CMV status of each donor remained undetermined, and this could have confounded shifts in expanded clonotypes.

Every participating donor contributed about 10 milliliters of peripheral blood through a draw. Isolating PBMCs gave at least 6 million of these cells per sample. This CDR3 spans 16 amino acids. From germline, CDR1 is SQVTM and CDR2 ANQGSEA. V shed 6 bases and J shed 0 bases, with 21 bases lying between them. This clonotype has ten or more counts. The antigen is unknown. The use of a sample-barcoded 5' primer and a J-beta primer mix characterized a second PCR of roughly 6 to 11 cycles. TCRdb independently ran MiXCR on the 5' RACE reads; one entry per CDR3 protein. Here the sample spans around 1,900,000 distinct CDR3 sequences, approximately 40% being singletons.

The sample taken for sequencing was blood. The clonotype originates from a human donor in good health. The V and J genes are TRBV29-1 and TRBJ2-7; TRBD2 might be the D (6 bases). CDR3 sequence reads: CSVSGTRIPSSYEQYF. CDR3 DNA sequence: TGCAGCGTCTCCGGGACTCGGATCCCAAGCTCCTACGAGCAGTACTTC.